The entry below gives a single TCR beta chain sequence along with its context. Its antigen remains unknown. The assay was immunoSEQ multiplex PCR, and TCRdb's table has in-frame clones only and misses some. The sample lists about 980,000 clones, less than 85% occurring once. This CDR3 region has 13 residues. Trimming removed 4 bases from V and 5 bases from J, with 10 bases in between. Germline V gene sequence: CDR1 SGHKS, CDR2 YYEKEE (reference sequence). The record originates from a study of shared clonotypes between healthy human individuals. Study-level background: Each donor's CD8 memory used one plate, CD8 naive two, each CD4 subset three.

General observations from the study: Sequencing depth was expected to influence donor clonotype sharing. Relative to memory subsets, naive subsets generally showed larger estimated richness. Roughly 5% of naive CD4 clonotypes were shared across several donors.

The receptor was isolated from a man aged 18 to 29 in good health. Sequencing input: memory CD4+ T cells sorted from blood. Subset defined: CD45RA-negative fraction. V and J are TRBV5-5 and TRBJ2-1; D ambiguous. In nucleotides, the CDR3 is TGTGCCAGCAGCCTAGGGCAACACAATGAGCAGTTCTTC. Amino acids: CASSLGQHNEQFF.